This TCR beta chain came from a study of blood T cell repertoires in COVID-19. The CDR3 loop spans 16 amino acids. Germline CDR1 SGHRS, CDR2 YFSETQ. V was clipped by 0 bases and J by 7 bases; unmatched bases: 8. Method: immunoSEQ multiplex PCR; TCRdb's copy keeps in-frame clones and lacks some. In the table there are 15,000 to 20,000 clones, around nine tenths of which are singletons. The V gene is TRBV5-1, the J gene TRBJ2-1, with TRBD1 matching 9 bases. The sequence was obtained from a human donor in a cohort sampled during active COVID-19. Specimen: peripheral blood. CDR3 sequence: CASSLVGQGSGNEQFF. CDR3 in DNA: TGCGCCAGCAGCTTGGTGGGACAGGGATCGGGGAATGAGCAGTTCTTC.